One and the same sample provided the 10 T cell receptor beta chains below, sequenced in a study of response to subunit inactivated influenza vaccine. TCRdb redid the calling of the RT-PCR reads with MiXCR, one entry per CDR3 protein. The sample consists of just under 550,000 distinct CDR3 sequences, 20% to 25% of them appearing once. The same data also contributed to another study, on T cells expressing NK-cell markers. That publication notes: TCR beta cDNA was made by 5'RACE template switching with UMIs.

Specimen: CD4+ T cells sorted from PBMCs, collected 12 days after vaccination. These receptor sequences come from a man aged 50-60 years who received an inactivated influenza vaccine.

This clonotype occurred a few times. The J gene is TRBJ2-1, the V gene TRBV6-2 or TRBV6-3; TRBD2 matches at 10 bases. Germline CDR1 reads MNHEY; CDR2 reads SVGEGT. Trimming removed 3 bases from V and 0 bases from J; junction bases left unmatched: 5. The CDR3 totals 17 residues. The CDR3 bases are TGTGCCAGCAGTTATCGGACTAGCGGTTTCTCCTACAATGAGCAGTTCTTC. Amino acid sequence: CASSYRTSGFSYNEQFF.

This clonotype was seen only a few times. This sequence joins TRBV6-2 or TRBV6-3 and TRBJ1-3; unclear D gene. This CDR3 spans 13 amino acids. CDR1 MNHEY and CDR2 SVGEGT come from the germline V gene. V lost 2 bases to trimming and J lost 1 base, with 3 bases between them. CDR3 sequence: CASSYASGNTIYF. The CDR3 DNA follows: TGTGCCAGCAGTTACGCGTCTGGAAACACCATATATTTT.

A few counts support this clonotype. CDR3 nucleotide sequence: TGTGCCACCAGCAGAGAAGTCAGTAGCAGGGTCGAGGGCTACACCTTC. It is translated as CATSREVSSRVEGYTF. The V call is TRBV15, the J call TRBJ1-2, with TRBD1 as a possible D gene (5 bases). Trimming removed 0 bases at V and 8 bases at J, with 19 bases between. The CDR3 contains 16 residues. Looked up from germline, CDR1 is LNHNV and CDR2 is YYDKDF (reference sequence).

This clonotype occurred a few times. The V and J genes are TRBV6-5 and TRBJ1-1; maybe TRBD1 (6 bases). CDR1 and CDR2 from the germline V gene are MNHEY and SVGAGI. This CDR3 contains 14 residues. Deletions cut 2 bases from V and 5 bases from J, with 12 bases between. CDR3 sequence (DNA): TGTGCCAGCAGTTACCTGGGGGGGCAAACTGAAGCTTTCTTT. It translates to CASSYLGGQTEAFF.

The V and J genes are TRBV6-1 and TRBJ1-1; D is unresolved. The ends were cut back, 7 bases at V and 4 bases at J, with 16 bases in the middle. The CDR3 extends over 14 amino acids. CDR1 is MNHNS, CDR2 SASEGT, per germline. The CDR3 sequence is CASTPGGVSTEAFF. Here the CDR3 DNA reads TGTGCCAGCACCCCTGGCGGGGTAAGCACTGAAGCTTTCTTT.

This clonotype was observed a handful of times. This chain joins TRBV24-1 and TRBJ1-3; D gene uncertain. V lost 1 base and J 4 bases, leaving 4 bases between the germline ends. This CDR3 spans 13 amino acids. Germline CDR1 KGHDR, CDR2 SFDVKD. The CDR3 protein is CATSDFTGNTIYF. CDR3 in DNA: TGTGCCACCAGTGATTTCACCGGAAACACCATATATTTT.

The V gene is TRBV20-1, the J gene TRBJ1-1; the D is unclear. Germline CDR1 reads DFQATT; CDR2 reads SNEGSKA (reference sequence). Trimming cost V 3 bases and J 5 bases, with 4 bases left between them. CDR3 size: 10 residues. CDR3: CSARLTEAFF. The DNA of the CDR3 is TGCAGTGCTAGGTTAACTGAAGCTTTCTTT.

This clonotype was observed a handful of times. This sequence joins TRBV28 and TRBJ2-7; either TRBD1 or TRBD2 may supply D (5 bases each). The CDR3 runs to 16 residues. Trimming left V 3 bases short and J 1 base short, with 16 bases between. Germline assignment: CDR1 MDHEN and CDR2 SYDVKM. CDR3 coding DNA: TGTGCCAGCAGTTTTTCCCAGGGTCGGGGTTCCTACGAGCAGTACTTC. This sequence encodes CASSFSQGRGSYEQYF.

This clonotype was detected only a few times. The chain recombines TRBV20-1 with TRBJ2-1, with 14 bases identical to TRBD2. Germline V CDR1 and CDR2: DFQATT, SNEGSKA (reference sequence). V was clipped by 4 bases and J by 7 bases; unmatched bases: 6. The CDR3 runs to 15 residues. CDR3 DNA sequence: TGCAGTGCTACAGGGGGACTAGCGGGAGCAAATGAGCAGTTCTTC. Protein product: CSATGGLAGANEQFF.

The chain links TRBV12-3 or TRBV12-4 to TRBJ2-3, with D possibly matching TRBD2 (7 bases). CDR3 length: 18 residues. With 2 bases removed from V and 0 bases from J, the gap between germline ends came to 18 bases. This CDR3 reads CASSLFPPGGLSTDTQYF. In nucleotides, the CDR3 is TGTGCCAGCAGTTTATTCCCTCCGGGGGGCTTGAGCACAGATACGCAGTATTTT.